This T cell receptor beta chain originates from a study of blood T cells in healthy people across ages. For the second PCR, which ran for about 6 to 11 cycles, a sample-barcoded 5' primer and a J-beta primer mix were used. The template-switch adaptor was a 5' adaptor with 12 random nucleotides. It tagged each cDNA molecule. TCRdb reanalysed the 5' RACE reads using MiXCR and keeps one entry per CDR3 protein. The table includes fewer than 1,000,000 distinct CDR3 sequences, roughly 44% detected once. Isolation of PBMCs gave at least 6.5 million cells per sample. Germline V gene lookup returns CDR1 SEHNR and CDR2 FQNEAQ (reference sequence). The CDR3 runs 15 residues. Between the trimmed V and J ends, which lost 8 bases and 4 bases, there was a span of 18 bases.

The TCR was taken from a man aged 55 to 70 in good health. This chain connects TRBV7-9 to TRBJ1-5, with D possibly being TRBD1 (5 bases). Sequenced material: blood. The DNA of the CDR3 is TGTGCCAGCGCCGACGGGGCCGGGGGGAATCAGCCCCAGCATTTT. Its translation: CASADGAGGNQPQHF. The full variable domain, in which reference TRBV7-9 and TRBJ1-5 provide the parts outside the CDR3, is DTGVSQNPRHKITKRGQNVTFRCDPISEHNRLYWYRQTLGQGPEFLTYFQNEAQLEKSRLLSDRFSAERPKGSFSTLEIQRTEQGDSAMYLCASADGAGGNQPQHFGDGTRLSIL.